These 10 T cell receptor beta chains were all obtained from the same sample, sequenced in a study of shared clonotypes between healthy human individuals. The method was immunoSEQ multiplex PCR; TCRdb's version includes in-frame clones alone and lacks a portion of them. The sample yields about 660,000 clones, 74% seen once. Specimen: memory CD4+ T cells sorted from blood. Sample subset: CD45RA-negative fraction. The receptor set was obtained from a woman in her thirties in good health.

On this clone itself: This same CDR3 is encoded by further DNA sequences in the sample. The chain links TRBV29-1 to TRBJ2-5, with a tentative D call TRBD1 (6 bases). This CDR3 has 12 amino acids. The germline V gene encodes CDR1 SQVTM and CDR2 ANQGSEA. V lost 3 bases and J 1 base, leaving 6 bases between the germline ends. The CDR3 DNA is TGCAGCGTTGACAGGGGCCAAGAGACCCAGTACTTC. This gives the protein CSVDRGQETQYF.

This chain uses TRBV19 with TRBJ2-1, with 11 bases matching TRBD2. Germline loops: CDR1 LNHDA, CDR2 SQIVND (reference sequence). This CDR3 contains 15 residues. Losses at the gene ends were 2 bases for V and 8 bases for J; bases not matched to a gene: 5. CDR3 nucleotides: TGTGCCAGTAGTATAACTACTAGCGGGAGCGATGAGCAGTTCTTC. Amino acids: CASSITTSGSDEQFF.

CDR3 DNA: TGTGCCAGCAGTTCCCCTCGGACTAGCGGGAGCTCCTACGAGCAGTACTTC. Translation: CASSSPRTSGSSYEQYF. The V and J genes are TRBV6-9 and TRBJ2-7; 13 bases fit TRBD2. This CDR3 comprises 17 residues. Trimming took 4 bases from V and 0 from J; bases not matched to a gene: 6. Germline CDR1 and CDR2: MNHGY and SVAAGI.

As to this clone: A much larger clone sits a single nucleotide away, making a read error possible. Other DNA sequences in this sample translate to the same CDR3. This chain uses TRBV5-1 with TRBJ1-5, with 10 positions matching TRBD1. The ends lost 4 bases at V and 6 bases at J; junction bases unmatched: 4. The CDR3 covers 14 residues. Per the germline V gene, CDR1 is SGHRS and CDR2 is YFSETQ. The CDR3 sequence is CASSPGTGAQPQHF. CDR3 nucleotides: TGCGCCAGCAGCCCTGGGACAGGGGCTCAGCCCCAGCATTTT.

This sequence joins TRBV30 and TRBJ2-2; weak D call: TRBD2 (6 bases). Trimming stripped 3 bases from V and 8 bases from J, with 16 bases between. Germline CDR1 and CDR2: GTSNPN and SVGIG (reference sequence). The CDR3 is made up of 14 amino acids. CDR3: CAWSAWGVAGELFF. The CDR3 bases are TGTGCCTGGAGCGCCTGGGGGGTCGCGGGGGAGCTGTTTTTT.

This clone was observed a handful of times. The J gene is TRBJ2-1, the V gene TRBV10-3; D is undetermined. Germline V gene lookup returns CDR1 ENHRY and CDR2 SYGVKD. V was pared by 8 bases and J by 4 bases, with 6 bases between. This CDR3 has 11 amino acids. The CDR3 loop is CAIGDYNEQFF. CDR3 sequence (DNA): TGTGCCATCGGGGATTACAATGAGCAGTTCTTC.

The V call is TRBV12-2, the J call TRBJ2-1. TRBV12-2 constitutes a pseudogene. The CDR3 length is 16 residues. The CDR3 here is CASRLAWVSSYNEQFF. In nucleotides, the CDR3 is TGTGCAAGTCGCTTAGCGTGGGTAAGCTCCTACAATGAGCAGTTCTTC.

This chain joins TRBV25-1 and TRBJ2-2; D may be TRBD1 (7 bases). Between the trimmed V and J ends, which lost 6 bases and 3 bases, there was a span of 11 bases. Germline CDR1 and CDR2: MGHDK and SYGVNS. The CDR3 has 14 residues. The CDR3 reads CASSIRGDTGELFF. The CDR3 DNA sequence: TGTGCCAGCAGCATCAGGGGGGACACCGGGGAGCTGTTTTTT.

This clone showed up just a few times. The CDR3 nucleotides are TGCAGCGTTGTGACAGGGCATGGCTACACCTTC. It specifies CSVVTGHGYTF. V and J are TRBV29-1 and TRBJ1-2; 7 bases are shared with TRBD1. The germline V gene has CDR1 SQVTM and CDR2 ANQGSEA. This CDR3 comprises 11 residues. The J segment lost 6 bases and the V segment lost 4 bases, leaving 2 bases of the junction unmatched.

V gene TRBV13 combines with J gene TRBJ2-7; TRBD1 aligns across 11 bases. This CDR3 contains 15 residues. Per the germline V gene, CDR1 is PRHDT and CDR2 is FYEKMQ (reference sequence). V gave up 6 bases and J gave up 4 bases; unmatched junction bases: 8. This CDR3 is CASRRRTGGEYEQYF. The CDR3 nucleotides read TGTGCCAGCAGACGAAGGACAGGGGGCGAGTACGAGCAGTACTTC.